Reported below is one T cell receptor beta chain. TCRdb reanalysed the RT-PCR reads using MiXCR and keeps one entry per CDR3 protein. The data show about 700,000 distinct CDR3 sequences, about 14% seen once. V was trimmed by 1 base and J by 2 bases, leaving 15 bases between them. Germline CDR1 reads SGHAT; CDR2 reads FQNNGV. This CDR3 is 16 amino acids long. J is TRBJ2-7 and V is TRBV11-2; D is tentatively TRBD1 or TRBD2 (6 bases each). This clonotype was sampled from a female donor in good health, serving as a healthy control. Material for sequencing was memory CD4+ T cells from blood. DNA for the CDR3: TGTGCCAGCAGCTTAGGGAGGGGTAGGGGGACCTACGAGCAGTACTTC. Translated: CASSLGRGRGTYEQYF. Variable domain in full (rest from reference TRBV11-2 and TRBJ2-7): EAGVAQSPRYKIIEKRQSVAFWCNPISGHATLYWYQQILGQGPKLLIQFQNNGVVDDSQLPKDRFSAERLKGVDSTLKIQPAKLEDSAVYLCASSLGRGRGTYEQYFGPGTRLTVT.